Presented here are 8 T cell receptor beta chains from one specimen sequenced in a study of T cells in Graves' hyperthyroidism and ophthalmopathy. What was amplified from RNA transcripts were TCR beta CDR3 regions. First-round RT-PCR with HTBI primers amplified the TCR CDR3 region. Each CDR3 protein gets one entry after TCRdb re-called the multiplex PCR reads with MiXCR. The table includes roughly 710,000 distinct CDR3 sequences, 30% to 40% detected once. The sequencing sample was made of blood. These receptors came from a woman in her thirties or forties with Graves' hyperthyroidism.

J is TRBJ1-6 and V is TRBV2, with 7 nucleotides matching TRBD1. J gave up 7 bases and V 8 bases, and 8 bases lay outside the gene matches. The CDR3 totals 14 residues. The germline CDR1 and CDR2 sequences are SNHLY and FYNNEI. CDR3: CASGAGDRNSPLHF. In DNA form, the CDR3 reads TGTGCCAGCGGAGCAGGGGACAGAAATTCACCCCTCCACTTT.

CDR3 sequence: CASSSPGQGKDEQYF. The CDR3, as DNA: TGTGCCAGCAGTTCACCGGGACAGGGGAAGGATGAGCAGTACTTC. The chain joins TRBV12-3 or TRBV12-4 to TRBJ2-7, with TRBD1 identical over 10 bases. This CDR3 contains 15 residues. Trimming took 4 bases from V and 7 from J; bases not matched to a gene: 10.

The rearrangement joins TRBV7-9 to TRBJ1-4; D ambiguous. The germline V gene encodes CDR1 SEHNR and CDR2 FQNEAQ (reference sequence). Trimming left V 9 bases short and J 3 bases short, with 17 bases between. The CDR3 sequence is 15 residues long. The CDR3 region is CAREEDLGANEKLFF. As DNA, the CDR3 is TGTGCCAGGGAGGAGGACTTAGGAGCTAATGAAAAACTGTTTTTT.

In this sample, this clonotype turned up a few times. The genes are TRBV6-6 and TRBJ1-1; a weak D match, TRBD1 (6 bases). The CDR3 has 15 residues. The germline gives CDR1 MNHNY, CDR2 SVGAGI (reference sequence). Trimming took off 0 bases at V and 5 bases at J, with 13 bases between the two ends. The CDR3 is CASSYSIRGLTEAFF. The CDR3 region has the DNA TGTGCCAGCAGTTACTCGATACGGGGGCTGACTGAAGCTTTCTTT.

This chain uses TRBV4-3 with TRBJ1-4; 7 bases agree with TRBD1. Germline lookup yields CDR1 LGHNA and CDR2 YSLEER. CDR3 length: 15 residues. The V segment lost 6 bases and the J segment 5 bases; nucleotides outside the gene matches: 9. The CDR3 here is CASRSGTALNEKLFF. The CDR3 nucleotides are TGCGCCAGCAGATCCGGGACAGCCCTAAATGAAAAACTGTTTTTT.

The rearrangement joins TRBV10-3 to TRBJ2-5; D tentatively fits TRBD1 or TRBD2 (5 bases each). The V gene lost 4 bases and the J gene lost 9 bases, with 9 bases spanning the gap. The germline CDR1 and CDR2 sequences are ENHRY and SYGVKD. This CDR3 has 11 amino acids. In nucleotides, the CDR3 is TGTGCCATCAGTGGGGGGACGGCCCAGTACTTC. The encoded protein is CAISGGTAQYF.

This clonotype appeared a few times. CDR3 in amino acids: CASSFPRRGRSTNYGYTF. The CDR3, as DNA: TGTGCCAGCAGCTTCCCTCGGCGGGGCCGGTCGACTAACTATGGCTACACCTTC. This chain joins TRBV7-2 and TRBJ1-2; possibly TRBD1 for D (5 bases). Germline CDR1 SGHTA, CDR2 FQGNSA. Trimming cost V 3 bases and J 0 bases, with 20 bases left between them. The CDR3 has 18 amino acids.

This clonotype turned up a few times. The CDR3 DNA reads as TGTGCCAGCCCGACGGGACAGGGGGCCCGTCGTAGGGGTTGGACTGAAGCTTTCTTT. The encoded protein is CASPTGQGARRRGWTEAFF. The gene calls are TRBV2 and TRBJ1-1, with 12 nucleotides matching TRBD1. This CDR3 spans 19 amino acids. Trimming removed 8 bases from V and 5 bases from J; junction bases left unmatched: 21. The germline V gene has CDR1 SNHLY and CDR2 FYNNEI. The full variable domain, in which reference TRBV2 and TRBJ1-1 provide the parts outside the CDR3, is EPEVTQTPSHQVTQMGQEVILRCVPISNHLYFYWYRQILGQKVEFLVSFYNNEISEKSEIFDDQFSVERPDGSNFTLKIRSTKLEDSAMYFCASPTGQGARRRGWTEAFFGQGTRLTVV.